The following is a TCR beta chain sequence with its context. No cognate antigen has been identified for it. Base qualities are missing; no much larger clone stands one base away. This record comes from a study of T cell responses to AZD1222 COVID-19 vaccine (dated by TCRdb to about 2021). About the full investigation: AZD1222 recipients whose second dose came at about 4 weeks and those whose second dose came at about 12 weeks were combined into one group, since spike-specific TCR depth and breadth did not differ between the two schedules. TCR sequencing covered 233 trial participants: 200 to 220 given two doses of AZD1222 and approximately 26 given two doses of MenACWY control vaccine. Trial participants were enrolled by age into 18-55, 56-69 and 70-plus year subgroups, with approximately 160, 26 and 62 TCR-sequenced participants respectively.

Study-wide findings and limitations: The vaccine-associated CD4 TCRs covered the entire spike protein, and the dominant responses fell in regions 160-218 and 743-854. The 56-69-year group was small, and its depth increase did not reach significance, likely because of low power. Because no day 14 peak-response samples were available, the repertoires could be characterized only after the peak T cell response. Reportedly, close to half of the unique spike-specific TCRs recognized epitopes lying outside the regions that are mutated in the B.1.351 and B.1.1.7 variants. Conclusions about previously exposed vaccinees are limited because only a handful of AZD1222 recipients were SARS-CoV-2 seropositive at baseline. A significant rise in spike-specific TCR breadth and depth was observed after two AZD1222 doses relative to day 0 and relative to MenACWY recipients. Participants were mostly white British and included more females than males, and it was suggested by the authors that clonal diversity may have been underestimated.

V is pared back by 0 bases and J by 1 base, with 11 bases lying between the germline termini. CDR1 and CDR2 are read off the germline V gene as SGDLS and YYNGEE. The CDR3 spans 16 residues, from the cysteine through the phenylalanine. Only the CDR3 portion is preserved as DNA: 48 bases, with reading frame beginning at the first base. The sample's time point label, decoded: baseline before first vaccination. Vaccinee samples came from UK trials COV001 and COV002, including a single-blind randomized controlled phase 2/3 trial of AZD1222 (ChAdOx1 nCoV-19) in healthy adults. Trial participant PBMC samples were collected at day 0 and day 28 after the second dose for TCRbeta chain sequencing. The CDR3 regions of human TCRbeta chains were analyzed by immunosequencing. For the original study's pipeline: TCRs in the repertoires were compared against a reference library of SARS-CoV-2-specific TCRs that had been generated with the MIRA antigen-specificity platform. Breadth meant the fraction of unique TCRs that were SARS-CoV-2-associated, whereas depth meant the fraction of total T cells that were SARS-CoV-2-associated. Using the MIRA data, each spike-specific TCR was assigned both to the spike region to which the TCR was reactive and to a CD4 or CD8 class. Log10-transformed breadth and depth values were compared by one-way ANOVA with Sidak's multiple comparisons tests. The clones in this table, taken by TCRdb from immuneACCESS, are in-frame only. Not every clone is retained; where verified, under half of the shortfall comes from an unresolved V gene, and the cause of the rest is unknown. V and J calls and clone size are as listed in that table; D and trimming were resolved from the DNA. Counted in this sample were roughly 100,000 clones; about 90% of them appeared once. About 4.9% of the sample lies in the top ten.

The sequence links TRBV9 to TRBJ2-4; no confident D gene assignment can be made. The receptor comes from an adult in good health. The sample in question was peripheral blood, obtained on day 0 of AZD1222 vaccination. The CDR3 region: CASSVGGTTAKNIQYF. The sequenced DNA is TGTGCCAGCAGCGTAGGGGGTACGACGGCCAAAAACATTCAGTACTTC.